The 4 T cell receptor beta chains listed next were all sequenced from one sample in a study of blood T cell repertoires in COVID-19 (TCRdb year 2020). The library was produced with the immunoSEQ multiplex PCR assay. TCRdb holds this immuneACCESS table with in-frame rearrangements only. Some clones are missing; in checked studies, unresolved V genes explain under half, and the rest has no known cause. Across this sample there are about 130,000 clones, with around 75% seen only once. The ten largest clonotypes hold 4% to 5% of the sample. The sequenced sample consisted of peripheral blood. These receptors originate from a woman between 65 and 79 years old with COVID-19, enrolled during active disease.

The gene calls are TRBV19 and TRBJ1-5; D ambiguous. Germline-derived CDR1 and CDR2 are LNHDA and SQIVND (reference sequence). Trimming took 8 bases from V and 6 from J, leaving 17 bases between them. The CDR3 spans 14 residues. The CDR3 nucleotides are TGTGCCAGTGAGACACGCACCGGGAGTCAGCCCCAGCATTTT. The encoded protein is CASETRTGSQPQHF.

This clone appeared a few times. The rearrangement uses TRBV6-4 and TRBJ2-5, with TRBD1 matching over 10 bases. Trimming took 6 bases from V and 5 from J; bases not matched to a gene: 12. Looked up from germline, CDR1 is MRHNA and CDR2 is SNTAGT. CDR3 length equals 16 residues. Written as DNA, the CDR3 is TGTGCCAGCAGCTGGGACAGGGGTTCGGTGTGGGAGACCCAGTACTTC. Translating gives CASSWDRGSVWETQYF.

The CDR3 DNA reads as TGTGCCAGCTCACCAAAGACAGCTGGGGCCAACGTCCTGACTTTC. Its translation is CASSPKTAGANVLTF. The chain has TRBV18 and TRBJ2-6; tentative D call: TRBD1 (5 bases). The V end lost 2 bases, the J end lost 2 bases, and 7 bases lay between the germline ends. The length of the CDR3 is 15 residues. Germline V gene data show CDR1 as KGHSH and CDR2 as LQKENI.

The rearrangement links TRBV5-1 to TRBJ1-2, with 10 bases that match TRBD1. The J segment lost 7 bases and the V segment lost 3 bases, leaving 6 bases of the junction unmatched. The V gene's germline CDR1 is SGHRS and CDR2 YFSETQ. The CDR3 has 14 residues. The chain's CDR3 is CASSSSGTGVGYTF. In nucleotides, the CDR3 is TGCGCCAGCAGCTCCTCCGGGACAGGGGTTGGCTACACCTTC.